This TCR gamma chain was identified during a study of intestinal T cells in coeliac disease (dated by TCRdb to about 2020). With respect to the entire study: Coeliac patients were found to be much younger than controls, with mean ages of approximately 16.0 versus 58 years recorded in the TRG cohort. In the TCR-delta (TRD) cohort, there were duodenal biopsies from some 10 coeliac disease patients and some 10 non-coeliac controls. Duodenal biopsies from 30 to 40 coeliac disease patients and fewer than 25 non-coeliac controls were included in a second, larger TCR-gamma (TRG) cohort. What the research found in general, with its limitations: There was no way to tell repeated CDR3 amino acid sequences apart from PCR duplicates. Coeliac and control groups differed significantly in age, although an age-split analysis did not yield significant classification. Clustering based on TRG put 51 of 54 biopsies (94.4%) in the right class, and the reported leave-one-out accuracy was approximately 87%. In training, clustering based on TRD kmers put every one of the 22 biopsies in the right class, and the leave-one-out accuracy was reported as 91%. FFPE-derived DNA was found to be relatively degraded, and loss of a proportion of TCR sequences in each sample was likely caused by this degradation.

The method behind the library was multiplex PCR. Sequencing instrument: Ion Torrent PGM. The LymphoTrack kit, which has primers carrying Illumina adapters, was used to amplify TRG repertoires from about 220 ng of biopsy DNA. TRG amplicons were purified with AMPure XP beads, quantified on a 2100 Bioanalyzer, and pooled equimolarly. An Ion PGM instrument was used to sequence the TRG libraries. The original methods were these. Using FastX, any read was removed if more than 10% of its nucleotides had quality scores below the third quartile calculated per patient. IMGT/HighV-QUEST was used to align the reads, assigning V, D and J genes, identifying CDR3 regions and assessing functionality. After the sequences were translated into amino acids, every sequence predicted to be non-functional was thrown out. CDR3s were split into kmers, with and without positional annotation; kmer frequencies underwent PCA, and samples were clustered using all 1023 combinations of PCs 1-10. Classification was validated by leave-one-out cross-validation, in which parameters were re-optimised on the remaining samples each time. Shannon diversity was calculated with the vegan R package from repeated random subsamples, each the size of the lowest read count. Identical DNA sequences were merged into single rows after TCRdb reprocessed the public reads with CATT. It is TCRdb's table, rather than the study itself, that gives the V and J calls and clone size. This sample holds about 1,800 gamma-chain clones; 50% were observed only once. The top ten hold roughly 8% of the sample.

A note on this clone: The antigen it binds to is not known. No quality values exist for individual bases; no much larger clone is one base distant. The identical CDR3 is also encoded by other nucleotide sequences in the sample.

Genomic DNA was extracted with the QIAamp DNA FFPE tissue kit from ten 5-um FFPE scrolls per case. Classification of coeliac disease based on the TCR repertoire was tested using fully anonymised formalin-fixed paraffin-embedded duodenal biopsies that were surplus to diagnostic needs. What was sequenced was a duodenal biopsy. This TCR derives from a human donor with celiac disease.

In nucleotide form, the sequence is TGTGCCACCTGGGACGGCTCGAATTATTATAAGAAACTCTTT. Its translation is CATWDGSNYYKKLF. The rearranged segments are TRGV2 and TRGJ1 or TRGJ2. Sequences EGSNGY (CDR1) and YDSYNSKV (CDR2) are obtained from the germline V gene. V is trimmed back by 1 base and J by 0 bases, and the junction contains 3 bases that no gene match accounts for. The CDR3 has 14 amino acids, counting the end cysteine and phenylalanine. The DNA shown is the 42-base CDR3, in frame from base 1.